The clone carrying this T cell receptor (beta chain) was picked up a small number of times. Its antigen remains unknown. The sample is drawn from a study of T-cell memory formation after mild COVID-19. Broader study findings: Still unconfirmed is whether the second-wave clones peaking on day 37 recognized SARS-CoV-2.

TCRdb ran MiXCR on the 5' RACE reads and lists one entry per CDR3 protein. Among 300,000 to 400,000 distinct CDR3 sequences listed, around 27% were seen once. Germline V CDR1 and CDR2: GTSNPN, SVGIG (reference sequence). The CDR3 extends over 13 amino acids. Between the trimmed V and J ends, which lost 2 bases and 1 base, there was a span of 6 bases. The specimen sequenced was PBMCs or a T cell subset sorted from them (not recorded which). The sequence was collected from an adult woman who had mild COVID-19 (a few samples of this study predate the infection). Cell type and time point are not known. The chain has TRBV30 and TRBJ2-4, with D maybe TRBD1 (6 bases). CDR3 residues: CAWSRGAKNIQYF. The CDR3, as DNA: TGTGCCTGGAGTAGGGGGGCCAAAAACATTCAGTACTTC.